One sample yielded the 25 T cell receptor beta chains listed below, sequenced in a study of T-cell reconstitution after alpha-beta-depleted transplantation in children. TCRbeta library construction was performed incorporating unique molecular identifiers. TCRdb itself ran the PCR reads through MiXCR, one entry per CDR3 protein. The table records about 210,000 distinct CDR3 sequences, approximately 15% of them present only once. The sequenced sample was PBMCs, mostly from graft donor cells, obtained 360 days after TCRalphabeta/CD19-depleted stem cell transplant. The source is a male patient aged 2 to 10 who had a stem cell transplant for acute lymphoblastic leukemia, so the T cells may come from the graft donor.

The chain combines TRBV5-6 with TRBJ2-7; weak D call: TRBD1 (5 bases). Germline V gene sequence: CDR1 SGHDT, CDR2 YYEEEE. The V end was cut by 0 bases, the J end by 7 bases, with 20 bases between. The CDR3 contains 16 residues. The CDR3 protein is CASSLGGPSPESEQYF. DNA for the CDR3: TGTGCCAGCAGCTTGGGGGGCCCCTCACCAGAATCGGAGCAGTACTTC.

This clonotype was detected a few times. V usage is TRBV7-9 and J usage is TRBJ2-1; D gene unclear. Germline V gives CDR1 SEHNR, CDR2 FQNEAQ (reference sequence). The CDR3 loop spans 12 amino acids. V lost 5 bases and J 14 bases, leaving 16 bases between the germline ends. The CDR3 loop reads CASSPHPYEEFF. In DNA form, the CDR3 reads TGTGCCAGCAGCCCACACCCCTATGAAGAGTTCTTC.

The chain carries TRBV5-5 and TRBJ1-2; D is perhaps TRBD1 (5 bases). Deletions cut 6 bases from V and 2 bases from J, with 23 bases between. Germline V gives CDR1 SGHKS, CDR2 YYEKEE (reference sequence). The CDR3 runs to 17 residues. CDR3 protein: CASTRWGRDSVNYGYTF. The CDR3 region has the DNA TGTGCCAGCACCCGGTGGGGCAGGGACTCCGTAAACTATGGCTACACCTTC. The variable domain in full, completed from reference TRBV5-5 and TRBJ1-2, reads DAGVTQSPTHLIKTRGQQVTLRCSPISGHKSVSWYQQVLGQGPQFIFQYYEKEERGRGNFPDRFSARQFPNYSSELNVNALLLGDSALYLCASTRWGRDSVNYGYTFGSGTRLTVV.

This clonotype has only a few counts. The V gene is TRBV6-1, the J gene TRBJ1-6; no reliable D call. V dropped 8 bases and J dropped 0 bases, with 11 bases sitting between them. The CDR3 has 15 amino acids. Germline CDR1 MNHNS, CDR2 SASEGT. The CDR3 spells CASEDPSSYNSPLHF. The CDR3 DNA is TGTGCCAGCGAAGATCCAAGCTCCTATAATTCACCCCTCCACTTT.

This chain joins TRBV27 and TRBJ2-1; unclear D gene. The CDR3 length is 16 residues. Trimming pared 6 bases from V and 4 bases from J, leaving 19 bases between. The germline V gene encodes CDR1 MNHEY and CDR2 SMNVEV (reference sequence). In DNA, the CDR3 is TGTGCCAGCAGCCGACATCTCGGCAGCCTTTACAATGAGCAGTTCTTC. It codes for CASSRHLGSLYNEQFF.

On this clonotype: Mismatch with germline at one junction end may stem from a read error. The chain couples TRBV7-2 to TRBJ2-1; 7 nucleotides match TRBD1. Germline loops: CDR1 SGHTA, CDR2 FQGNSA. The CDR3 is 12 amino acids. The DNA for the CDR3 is TGTGTCAGCAGTCGACAGGGCTATGAGCAGTTCTTC. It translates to CVSSRQGYEQFF.

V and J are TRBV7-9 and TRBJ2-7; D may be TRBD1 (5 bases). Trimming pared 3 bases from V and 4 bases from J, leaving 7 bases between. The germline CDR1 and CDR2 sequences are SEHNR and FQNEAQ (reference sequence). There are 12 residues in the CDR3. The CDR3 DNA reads TGTGCCAGCAGCTTCCCAGGGTACGAGCAGTACTTC. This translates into CASSFPGYEQYF.

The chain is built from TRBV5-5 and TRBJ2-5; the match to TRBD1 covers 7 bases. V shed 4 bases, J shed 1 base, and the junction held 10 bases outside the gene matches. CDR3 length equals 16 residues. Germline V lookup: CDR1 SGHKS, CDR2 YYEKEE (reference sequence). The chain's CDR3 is CASSPTPRDSQETQYF. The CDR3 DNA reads TGTGCCAGCAGCCCGACTCCAAGGGACAGCCAAGAGACCCAGTACTTC.

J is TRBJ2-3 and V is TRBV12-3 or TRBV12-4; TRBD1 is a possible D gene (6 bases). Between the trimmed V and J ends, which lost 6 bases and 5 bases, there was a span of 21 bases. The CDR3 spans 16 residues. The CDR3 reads CASSRADSPSVDTQYF. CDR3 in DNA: TGTGCCAGCAGCCGTGCGGACAGCCCATCGGTAGATACGCAGTATTTT.

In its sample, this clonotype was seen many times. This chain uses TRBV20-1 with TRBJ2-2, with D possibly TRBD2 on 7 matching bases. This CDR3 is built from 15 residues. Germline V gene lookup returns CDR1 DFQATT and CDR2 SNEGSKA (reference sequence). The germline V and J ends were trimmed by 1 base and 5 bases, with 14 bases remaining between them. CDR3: CSARVGGGPTGELFF. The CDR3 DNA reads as TGCAGTGCTAGAGTAGGGGGGGGGCCGACCGGGGAGCTGTTTTTT.

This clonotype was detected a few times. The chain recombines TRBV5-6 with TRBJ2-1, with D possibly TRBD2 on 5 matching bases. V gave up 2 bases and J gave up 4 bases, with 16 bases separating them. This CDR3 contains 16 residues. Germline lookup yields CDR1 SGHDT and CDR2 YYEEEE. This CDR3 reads CASSFYVASGYNEQFF. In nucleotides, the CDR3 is TGTGCCAGCAGCTTTTATGTGGCGTCGGGATACAATGAGCAGTTCTTC.

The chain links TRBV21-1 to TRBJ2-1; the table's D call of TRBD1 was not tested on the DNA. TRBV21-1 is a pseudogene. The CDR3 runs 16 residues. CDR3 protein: CASSKAAGASYNEQFF. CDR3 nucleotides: TGTGCCAGCAGCAAAGCAGCAGGGGCCTCCTACAATGAGCAGTTCTTC.

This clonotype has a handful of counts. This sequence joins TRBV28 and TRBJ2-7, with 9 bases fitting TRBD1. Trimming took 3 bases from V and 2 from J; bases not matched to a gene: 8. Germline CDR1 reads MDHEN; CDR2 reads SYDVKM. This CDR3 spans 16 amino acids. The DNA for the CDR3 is TGTGCCAGCAGTTTTCCCACGGACAGGGGCACCTACGAGCAGTACTTC. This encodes CASSFPTDRGTYEQYF.

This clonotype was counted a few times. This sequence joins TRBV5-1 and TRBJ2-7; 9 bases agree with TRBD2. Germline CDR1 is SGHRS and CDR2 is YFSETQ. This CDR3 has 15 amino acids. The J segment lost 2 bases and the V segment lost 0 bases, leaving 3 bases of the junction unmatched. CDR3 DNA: TGCGCCAGCAGCTTGGATCTAGCGGGGACCTACGAGCAGTACTTC. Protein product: CASSLDLAGTYEQYF.

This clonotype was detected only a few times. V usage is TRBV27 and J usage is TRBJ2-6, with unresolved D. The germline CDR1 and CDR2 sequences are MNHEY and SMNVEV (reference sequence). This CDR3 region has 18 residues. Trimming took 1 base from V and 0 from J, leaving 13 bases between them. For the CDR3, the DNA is TGTGCCAGCAGTTTATTAGGGCAGGCCTTCTCTGGGGCCAACGTCCTGACTTTC. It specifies CASSLLGQAFSGANVLTF. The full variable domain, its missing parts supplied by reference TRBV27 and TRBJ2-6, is EAQVTQNPRYLITVTGKKLTVTCSQNMNHEYMSWYRQDPGLGLRQIYYSMNVEVTDKGDVPEGYKVSRKEKRNFPLILESPSPNQTSLYFCASSLLGQAFSGANVLTFGAGSRLTVL.

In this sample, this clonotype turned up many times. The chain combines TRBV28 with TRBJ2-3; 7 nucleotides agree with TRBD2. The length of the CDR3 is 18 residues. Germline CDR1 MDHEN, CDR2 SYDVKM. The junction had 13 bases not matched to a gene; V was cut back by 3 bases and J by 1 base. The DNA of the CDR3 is TGTGCCAGCAGTTTCCTGGGGACTACCCTGGGGGGCACAGATACGCAGTATTTT. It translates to CASSFLGTTLGGTDTQYF.

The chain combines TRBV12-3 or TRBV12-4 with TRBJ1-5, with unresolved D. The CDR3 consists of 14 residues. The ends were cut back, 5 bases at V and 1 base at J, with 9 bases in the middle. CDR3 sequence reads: CASSISGSNQPQHF. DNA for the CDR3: TGTGCCAGCAGTATTTCTGGGAGCAATCAGCCCCAGCATTTT.

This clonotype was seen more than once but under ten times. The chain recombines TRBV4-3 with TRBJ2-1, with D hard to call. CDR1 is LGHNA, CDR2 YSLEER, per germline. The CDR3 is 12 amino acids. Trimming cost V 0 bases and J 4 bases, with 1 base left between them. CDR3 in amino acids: CASSQEYNEQFF. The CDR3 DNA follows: TGCGCCAGCAGCCAAGAGTACAATGAGCAGTTCTTC.

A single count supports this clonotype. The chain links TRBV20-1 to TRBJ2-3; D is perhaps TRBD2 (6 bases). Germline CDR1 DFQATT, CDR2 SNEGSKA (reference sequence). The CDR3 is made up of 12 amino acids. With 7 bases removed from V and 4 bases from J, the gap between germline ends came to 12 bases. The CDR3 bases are TGCAGTGTTGCGGAGGGAGCAGATACGCAGTATTTT. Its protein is CSVAEGADTQYF.

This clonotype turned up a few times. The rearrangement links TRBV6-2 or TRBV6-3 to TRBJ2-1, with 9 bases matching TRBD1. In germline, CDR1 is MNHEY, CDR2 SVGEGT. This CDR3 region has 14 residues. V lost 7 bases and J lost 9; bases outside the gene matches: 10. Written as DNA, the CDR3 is TGTGCCAGCACTAAAGGGGACAGGGCCGCTGAGCAGTTCTTC. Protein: CASTKGDRAAEQFF.

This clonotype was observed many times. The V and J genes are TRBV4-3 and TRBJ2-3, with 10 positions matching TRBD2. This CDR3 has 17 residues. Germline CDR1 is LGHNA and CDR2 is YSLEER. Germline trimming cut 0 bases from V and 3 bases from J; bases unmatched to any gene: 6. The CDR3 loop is CASSQDSGTSETDTQYF. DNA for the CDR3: TGCGCCAGCAGCCAAGATTCGGGGACTAGCGAAACAGATACGCAGTATTTT.

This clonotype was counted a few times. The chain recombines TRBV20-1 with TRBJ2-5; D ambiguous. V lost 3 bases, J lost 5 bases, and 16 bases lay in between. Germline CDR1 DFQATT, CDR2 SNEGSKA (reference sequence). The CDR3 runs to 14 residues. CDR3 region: CSASAMGQRETQYF. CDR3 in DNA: TGCAGTGCTAGCGCTATGGGCCAGCGCGAGACCCAGTACTTC.

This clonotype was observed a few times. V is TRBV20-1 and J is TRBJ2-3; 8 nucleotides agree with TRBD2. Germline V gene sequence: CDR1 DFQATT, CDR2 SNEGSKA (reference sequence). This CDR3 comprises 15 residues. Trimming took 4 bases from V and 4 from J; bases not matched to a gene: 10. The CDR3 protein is CSATSRTSSADTQYF. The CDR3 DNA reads TGCAGTGCTACCTCCCGGACTAGCTCGGCAGATACGCAGTATTTT.

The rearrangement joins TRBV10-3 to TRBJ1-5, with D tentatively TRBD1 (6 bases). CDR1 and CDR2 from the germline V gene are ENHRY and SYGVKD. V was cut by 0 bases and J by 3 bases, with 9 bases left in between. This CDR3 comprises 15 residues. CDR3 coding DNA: TGTGCCATCAGTGAGTCCAGGGGTCTCAATCAGCCCCAGCATTTT. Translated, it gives CAISESRGLNQPQHF.

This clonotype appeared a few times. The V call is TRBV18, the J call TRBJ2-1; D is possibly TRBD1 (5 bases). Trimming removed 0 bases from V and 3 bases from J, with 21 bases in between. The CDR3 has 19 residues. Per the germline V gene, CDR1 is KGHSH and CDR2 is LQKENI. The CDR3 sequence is CASSPPGVLSGQLYNEQFF. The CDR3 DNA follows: TGTGCCAGCTCACCACCTGGGGTGTTGTCCGGACAACTCTACAATGAGCAGTTCTTC.